A selection of T cell receptor beta chains follows, all from one sample in a study of blood T cell repertoires in COVID-19. Measured with immunoSEQ multiplex PCR; TCRdb has only the in-frame clones, and not every one. The sample yields around 450,000 clones, roughly 90% seen once. Sequenced material: peripheral blood. These receptor sequences come from a woman in her twenties or thirties with acute or convalescent COVID-19. Each CDR3 is given with its conserved first and last residue. The D gene is left open where the match is weak. Where a row states a size, it is once, few, many or the class of an expanded clone; other rows omit it.

.	TRBV3-1/TRBV3-2	TRBJ2-3	.	CASSQAGTSTDTQYF	TGTGCCAGCAGCCAAGCGGGTACGAGCACAGATACGCAGTATTTT
.	TRBV5-5	TRBJ2-7	TRBD1	CASRPTGTGPYEQYF	TGTGCCAGCAGACCCACCGGGACAGGACCCTACGAGCAGTACTTC
.	TRBV6-2/TRBV6-3	TRBJ2-5	TRBD2	CASSSSGGPLKSSQYF	TGTGCCAGCAGTTCTAGCGGGGGGCCGCTTAAATCTTCCCAGTACTTC
.	TRBV6-5	TRBJ2-1	TRBD2	CASIAGANYNEQFF	TGTGCCAGCATAGCGGGGGCCAACTACAATGAGCAGTTCTTC
.	TRBV11-2	TRBJ1-3	.	CASSLSVSGNTIYF	TGTGCCAGCAGCTTATCAGTCTCTGGAAACACCATATATTTT
.	TRBV5-1	TRBJ1-2	TRBD1	CASSSIQGVDYGYTF	TGCGCCAGCAGCTCGATACAGGGGGTAGACTATGGCTACACCTTC
few	TRBV5-1	TRBJ1-1	.	CASSLAIAQNTEAFF	TGCGCCAGCAGCTTGGCCATCGCGCAGAACACTGAAGCTTTCTTT
.	TRBV24-1	TRBJ2-5	TRBD1	CATSDQGQGFETQYF	TGTGCCACCAGTGATCAAGGACAGGGATTTGAGACCCAGTACTTC
.	TRBV7-2	TRBJ1-2	.	CASSPGTNYGYTF	TGTGCCAGCAGCCCAGGAACTAACTATGGCTACACCTTC
.	TRBV19	TRBJ2-1	TRBD1	CASRGTAYNEQFF	TGTGCCTCTAGGGGGACAGCCTACAATGAGCAGTTCTTC
.	TRBV7-9	TRBJ1-5	.	CASSGRRTEGQPQHF	TGTGCCAGCAGCGGCCGTCGGACAGAGGGTCAGCCCCAGCATTTT
.	TRBV2	TRBJ2-1	TRBD1	CASRRGTGVINEQFF	TGTGCCAGCAGGCGAGGGACAGGGGTTATCAATGAGCAGTTCTTC
.	TRBV3-1/TRBV3-2	TRBJ2-1	TRBD2	CASSSSGGTGSYNEQFF	TGTGCCAGCAGTTCTAGCGGGGGGACTGGCTCCTACAATGAGCAGTTCTTC
.	TRBV7-6	TRBJ1-5	TRBD1	CASSLGTGGNQPQHF	TGTGCCAGCAGCTTGGGGACAGGGGGCAATCAGCCCCAGCATTTT
.	TRBV7-8	TRBJ2-7	TRBD2	CASSFKPSGGTYEQYF	TGTGCCAGCAGCTTTAAGCCTAGCGGGGGAACCTACGAGCAGTACTTC